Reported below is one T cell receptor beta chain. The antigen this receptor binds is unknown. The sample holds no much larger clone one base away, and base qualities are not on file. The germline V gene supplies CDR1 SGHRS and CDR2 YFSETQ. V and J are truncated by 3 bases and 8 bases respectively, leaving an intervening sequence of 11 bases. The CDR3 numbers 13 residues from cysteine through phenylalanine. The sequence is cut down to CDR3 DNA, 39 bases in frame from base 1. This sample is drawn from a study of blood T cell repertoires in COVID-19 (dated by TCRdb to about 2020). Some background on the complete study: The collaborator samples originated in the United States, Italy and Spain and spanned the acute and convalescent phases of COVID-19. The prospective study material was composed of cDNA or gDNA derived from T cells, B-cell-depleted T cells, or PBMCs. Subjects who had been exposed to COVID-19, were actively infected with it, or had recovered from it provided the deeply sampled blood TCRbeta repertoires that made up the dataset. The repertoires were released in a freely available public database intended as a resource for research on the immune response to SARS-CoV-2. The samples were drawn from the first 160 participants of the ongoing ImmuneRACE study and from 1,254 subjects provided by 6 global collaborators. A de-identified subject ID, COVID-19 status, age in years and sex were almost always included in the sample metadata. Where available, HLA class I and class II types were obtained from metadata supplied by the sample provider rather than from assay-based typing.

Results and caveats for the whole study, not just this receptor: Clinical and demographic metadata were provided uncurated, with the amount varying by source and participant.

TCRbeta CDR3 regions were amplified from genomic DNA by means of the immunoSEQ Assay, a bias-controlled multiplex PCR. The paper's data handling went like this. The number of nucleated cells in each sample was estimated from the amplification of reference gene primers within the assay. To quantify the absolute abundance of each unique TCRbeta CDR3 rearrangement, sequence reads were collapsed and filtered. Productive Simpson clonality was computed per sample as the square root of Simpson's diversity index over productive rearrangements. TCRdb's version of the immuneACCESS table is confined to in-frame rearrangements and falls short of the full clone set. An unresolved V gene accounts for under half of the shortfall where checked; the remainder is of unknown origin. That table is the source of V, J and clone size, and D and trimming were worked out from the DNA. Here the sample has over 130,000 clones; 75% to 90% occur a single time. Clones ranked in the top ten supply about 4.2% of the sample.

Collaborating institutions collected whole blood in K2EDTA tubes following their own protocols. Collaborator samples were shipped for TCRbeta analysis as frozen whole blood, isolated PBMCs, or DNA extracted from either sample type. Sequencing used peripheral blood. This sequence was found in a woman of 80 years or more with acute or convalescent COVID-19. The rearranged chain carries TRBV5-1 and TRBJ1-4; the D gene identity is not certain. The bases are TGCGCCAGCAGCTCGAGGGTGGCCGAAAAACTGTTTTTT. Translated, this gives CASSSRVAEKLFF.